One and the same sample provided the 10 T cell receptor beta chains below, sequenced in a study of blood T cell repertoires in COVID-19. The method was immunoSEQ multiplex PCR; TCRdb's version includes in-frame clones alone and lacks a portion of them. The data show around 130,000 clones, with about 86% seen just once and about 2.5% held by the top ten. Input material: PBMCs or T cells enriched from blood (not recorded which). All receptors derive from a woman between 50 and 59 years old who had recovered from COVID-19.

In DNA, the CDR3 is TGTGCCAGCAGCCTTGGAGAGCTTGCCAAAAACATTCAGTACTTC. As protein: CASSLGELAKNIQYF. The rearrangement links TRBV6-1 to TRBJ2-4; D remains ambiguous. The V gene lost 6 bases and the J gene lost 1 base, with 13 bases spanning the gap. The CDR3 length is 15 residues. Per the germline V gene, CDR1 is MNHNS and CDR2 is SASEGT.

The CDR3 bases are TGTGCCAGCGGGGGCGGATCCACTCGTAGCACAGATACGCAGTATTTT. Translating gives CASGGGSTRSTDTQYF. The chain joins TRBV7-6 to TRBJ2-3, with D perhaps TRBD1 (6 bases). The CDR3 runs 16 residues. Germline assignment: CDR1 SGHVS and CDR2 FNYEAQ. V lost 8 bases, J lost 0 bases, and 18 bases lay in between.

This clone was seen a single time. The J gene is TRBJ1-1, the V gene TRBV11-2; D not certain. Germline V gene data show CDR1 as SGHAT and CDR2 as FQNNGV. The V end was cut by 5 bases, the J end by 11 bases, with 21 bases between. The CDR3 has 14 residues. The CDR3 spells CASSPLPLTSGAFF. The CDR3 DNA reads TGTGCCAGCAGCCCCCTCCCACTAACCAGCGGGGCTTTCTTT.

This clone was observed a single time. The CDR3 DNA reads as TGTGCCATCAGTGAGAGTCCGAAGAGCGGGGGCAATGAGCAGTTCTTC. This gives the protein CAISESPKSGGNEQFF. V is TRBV10-3 and J is TRBJ2-1; 8 nucleotides align to TRBD2. Germline V CDR1 and CDR2: ENHRY, SYGVKD. CDR3 length: 16 amino acids. V lost 2 bases to trimming and J lost 6 bases; unmatched junction nucleotides: 9.

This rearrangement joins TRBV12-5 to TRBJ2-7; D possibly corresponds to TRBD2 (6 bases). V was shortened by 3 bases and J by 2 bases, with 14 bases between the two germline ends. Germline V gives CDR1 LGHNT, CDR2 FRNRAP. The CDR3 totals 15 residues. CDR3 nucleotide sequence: TGTGCTAGTGGTTTCCCCCGGGACTTGGCCTACGAGCAGTACTTC. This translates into CASGFPRDLAYEQYF.

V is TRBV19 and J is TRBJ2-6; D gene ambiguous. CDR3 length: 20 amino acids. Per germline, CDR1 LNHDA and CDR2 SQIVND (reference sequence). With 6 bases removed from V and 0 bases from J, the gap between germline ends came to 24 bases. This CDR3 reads CASRNPLGKTMDSGANVLTF. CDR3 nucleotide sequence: TGTGCCAGTAGAAATCCCTTGGGCAAAACAATGGACTCTGGGGCCAACGTCCTGACTTTC.

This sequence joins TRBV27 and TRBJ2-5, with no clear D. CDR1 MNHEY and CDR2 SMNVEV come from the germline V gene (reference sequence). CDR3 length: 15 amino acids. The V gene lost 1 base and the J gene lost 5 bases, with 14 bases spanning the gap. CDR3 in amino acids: CASSLLSGLPETQYF. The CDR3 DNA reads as TGTGCCAGCAGTTTATTATCAGGCCTGCCGGAGACCCAGTACTTC.

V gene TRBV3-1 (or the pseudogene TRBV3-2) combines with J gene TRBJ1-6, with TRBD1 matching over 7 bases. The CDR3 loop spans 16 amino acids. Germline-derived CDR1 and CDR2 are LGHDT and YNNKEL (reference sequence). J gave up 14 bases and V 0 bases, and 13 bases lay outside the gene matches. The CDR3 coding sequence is TGTGCCAGCAGCCAAGATTTGGGACCGGCCAGGGGGGCCCTCCACTTT. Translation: CASSQDLGPARGALHF.

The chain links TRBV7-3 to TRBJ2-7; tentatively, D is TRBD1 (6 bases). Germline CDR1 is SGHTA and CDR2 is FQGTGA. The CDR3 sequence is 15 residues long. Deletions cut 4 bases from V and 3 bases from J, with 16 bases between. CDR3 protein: CASSSRDTFFYEQYF. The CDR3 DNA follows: TGTGCCAGCAGCTCCCGGGACACATTCTTCTACGAGCAGTACTTC.

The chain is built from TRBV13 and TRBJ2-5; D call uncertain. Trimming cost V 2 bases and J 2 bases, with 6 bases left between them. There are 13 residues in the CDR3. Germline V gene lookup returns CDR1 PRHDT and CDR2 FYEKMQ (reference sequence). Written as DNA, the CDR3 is TGTGCCAGCAGCTTATCCCCTCAAGAGACCCAGTACTTC. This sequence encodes CASSLSPQETQYF. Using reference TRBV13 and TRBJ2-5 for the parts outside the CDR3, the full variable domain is AAGVIQSPRHLIKEKRETATLKCYPIPRHDTVYWYQQGPGQDPQFLISFYEKMQSDKGSIPDRFSAQQFSDYHSELNMSSLELGDSALYFCASSLSPQETQYFGPGTRLLVL.